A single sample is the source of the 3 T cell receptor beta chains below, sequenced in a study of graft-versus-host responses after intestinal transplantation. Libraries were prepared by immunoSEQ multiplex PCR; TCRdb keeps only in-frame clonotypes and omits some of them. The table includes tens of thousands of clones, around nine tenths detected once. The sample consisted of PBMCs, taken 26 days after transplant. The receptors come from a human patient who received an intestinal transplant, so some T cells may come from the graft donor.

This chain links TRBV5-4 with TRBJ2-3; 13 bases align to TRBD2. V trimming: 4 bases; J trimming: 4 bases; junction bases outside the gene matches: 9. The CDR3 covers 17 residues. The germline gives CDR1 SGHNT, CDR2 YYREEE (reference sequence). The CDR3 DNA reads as TGTGCCAGCAGCCCGGGGACTAGCGGGGTGCCACCAGATACGCAGTATTTT. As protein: CASSPGTSGVPPDTQYF.

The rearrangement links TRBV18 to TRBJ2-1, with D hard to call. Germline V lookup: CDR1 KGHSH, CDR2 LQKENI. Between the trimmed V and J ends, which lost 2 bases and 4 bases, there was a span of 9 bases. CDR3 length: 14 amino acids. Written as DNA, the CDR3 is TGTGCCAGCTCACCAGCGACTTTATACAATGAGCAGTTCTTC. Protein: CASSPATLYNEQFF.

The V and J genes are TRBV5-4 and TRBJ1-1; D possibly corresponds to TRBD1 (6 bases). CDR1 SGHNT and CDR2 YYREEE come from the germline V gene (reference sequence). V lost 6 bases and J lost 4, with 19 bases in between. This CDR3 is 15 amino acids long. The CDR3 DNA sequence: TGTGCCAGCATCGATTTCCGGGGGGCGCGCACTGAAGCTTTCTTT. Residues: CASIDFRGARTEAFF.